Listed here is a single T cell receptor (beta chain). This specimen comes from a study of blood T cell repertoires in COVID-19. Background on the study: Researchers got acute and convalescent COVID-19 samples from the United States, Italy and Spain. T cells, B-cell-depleted T cells, or PBMCs supplied cDNA or gDNA.

Authors' methods: The assay estimated nucleated cells by amplifying reference gene primers. Profiling relied on immunoSEQ multiplex PCR, and the TCRdb table lists in-frame clones only, not all of them. That table furnishes V, J and clone size, whereas the DNA furnished D and trimming. The table includes some 62,000 clones, about nine tenths detected once. This CDR3 has 16 residues. Trimming removed 4 bases from V and 2 bases from J; junction bases left unmatched: 4. Germline-derived CDR1 and CDR2 are SEHNR and FQNEAQ (reference sequence). Sample: peripheral blood. The clonotype originates from an elderly woman with acute or convalescent COVID-19. The J gene is TRBJ2-3, the V gene TRBV7-9, with 12 bases aligning to TRBD2. CDR3 loop: CASSSGLAGFTDTQYF. Written as DNA, the CDR3 is TGTGCCAGCAGCTCAGGACTAGCGGGATTCACAGATACGCAGTATTTT.